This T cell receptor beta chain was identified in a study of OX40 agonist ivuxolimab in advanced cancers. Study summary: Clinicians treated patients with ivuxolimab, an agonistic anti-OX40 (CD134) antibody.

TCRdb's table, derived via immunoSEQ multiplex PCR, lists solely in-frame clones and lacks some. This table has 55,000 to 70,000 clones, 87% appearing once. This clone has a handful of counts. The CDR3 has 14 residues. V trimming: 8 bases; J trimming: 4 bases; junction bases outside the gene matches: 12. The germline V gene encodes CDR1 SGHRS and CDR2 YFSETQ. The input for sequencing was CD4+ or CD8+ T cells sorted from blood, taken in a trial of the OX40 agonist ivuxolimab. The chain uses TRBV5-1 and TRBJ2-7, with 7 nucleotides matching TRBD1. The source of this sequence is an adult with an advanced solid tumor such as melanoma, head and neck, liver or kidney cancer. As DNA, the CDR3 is TGCGCCAGTCCGCCGACAGGGATCGGGTACGAGCAGTACTTC. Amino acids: CASPPTGIGYEQYF.